This T cell receptor (beta chain) was retrieved from a study of T cell responses to AZD1222 COVID-19 vaccine. This CDR3 contains 15 residues. Looked up from germline, CDR1 is MNHEY and CDR2 is SVGAGI. Trimming took off 5 bases at V and 0 bases at J, with 11 bases between the two ends. Generated by immunoSEQ multiplex PCR, the TCRdb table keeps only in-frame clones and is missing some. The table has 120,000 or so clones, around 92% seen once. The sequenced sample was peripheral blood, obtained 28 days after the second AZD1222 dose. This clonotype was obtained from an adult who received the AZD1222 COVID-19 vaccine. This chain uses TRBV6-5 with TRBJ1-3; D is uncertain. For the CDR3, the DNA is TGTGCCAGCAGTCAGGACTCAAACTCTGGAAACACCATATATTTT. Translation: CASSQDSNSGNTIYF.